These T cell receptor beta chains were read from a single sample in a study of PD-1 blockade in classical Hodgkin lymphoma. Data came from immunoSEQ multiplex PCR; TCRdb stores just in-frame clones and leaves some out. Of around 13,000 clones in the sample, 90% are singletons; the top ten hold roughly 0.51%. The sample in question was CD4+ T cells from blood, obtained at baseline. These receptors came from a human donor with classical Hodgkin lymphoma. The CDR3 runs from the conserved cysteine through the conserved F or W. D genes are given only for firm matches. The size field is filled for only some rows; it gives once, few, many or a size class.

TGTGCCAGCAGCCCGCAGGGGGTAGCCAAAAACATTCAGTACTTC	CASSPQGVAKNIQYF	TRBD1	TRBJ2-4	TRBV7-9	once
TGTGCCAGCAGCTTAGATACAGGCAGCGAGCTATCCTACAATGAGCAGTTCTTC	CASSLDTGSELSYNEQFF	.	TRBJ2-1	TRBV11-3	.
TGCGCCAGCAGCCAAATTCACACTGAAGCTTTCTTT	CASSQIHTEAFF	.	TRBJ1-1	TRBV4-1	.
TGTGCCAGCAGTAGGCCGACTAGCGGGACCGGGGAGCTGTTTTTT	CASSRPTSGTGELFF	TRBD2	TRBJ2-2	TRBV2	.
TGTGCCAGCAGTGAACCTTGGACAGGAGCGGCCTATGGCTACACCTTC	CASSEPWTGAAYGYTF	TRBD1	TRBJ1-2	TRBV6-1	.
TGTGCCAGCAGCTTAGCCCGTATTAATGAGCAGTTCTTC	CASSLARINEQFF	.	TRBJ2-1	TRBV7-9	.
TGTGCCAGCAGCAAAGCCAACCCCAAGCGGGGGTTCCCCTACGAGCAGTACTTC	CASSKANPKRGFPYEQYF	.	TRBJ2-7	TRBV21-1	.
TGCGCCAGCAGCCAAGACCCAGCGGGAGGGCCGACTATAGCCAAAAACATTCAGTACTTC	CASSQDPAGGPTIAKNIQYF	TRBD2	TRBJ2-4	TRBV4-1	.
TGTGCCAGCAGCCGGGAACCGACAGGTTACGAGCAGTACTTC	CASSREPTGYEQYF	.	TRBJ2-7	TRBV5-6	.
TGCGCCAGCAGTGAGGGGACAGGGCCCTACGAGCAGTACTTC	CASSEGTGPYEQYF	TRBD1	TRBJ2-7	TRBV10-2	.
TGTGCCAGCAGCCAAGAACCCGGCCGTAGGCAGTTCTTC	CASSQEPGRRQFF	.	TRBJ2-1	TRBV4-2	.
TGTGCCAGCAGGCTTGAAAGCCCTAGCAATCAGCCCCAGCATTTT	CASRLESPSNQPQHF	.	TRBJ1-5	TRBV28	.
TGTGCCAGCGGACCGGGACAGACGAGCTACGAGCAGTACTTC	CASGPGQTSYEQYF	TRBD1	TRBJ2-7	TRBV18	.
TGTGCCAGCAGCTCCCAAGAGACCCAGTACTTC	CASSSQETQYF	.	TRBJ2-5	TRBV7-9	.
TGTGCCAGCAGTGTCCTTTATAGGAACACTGAAGCTTTCTTT	CASSVLYRNTEAFF	.	TRBJ1-1	TRBV6-1	.
TGTGCCAGCAGGGTCTCGGGACAGGAGAATTCACCCCTCCACTTT	CASRVSGQENSPLHF	TRBD1	TRBJ1-6	TRBV7-9	few
TGTGCCACAGGTGTGGCCAGGGGCTATGGCTACACCTTC	CATGVARGYGYTF	.	TRBJ1-2	TRBV10-3	once
TGTGCCAGCAGCCCCCCCGGGACAGCGATCTATGGCTACACCTTC	CASSPPGTAIYGYTF	TRBD1	TRBJ1-2	TRBV7-9	few
TGTGCCAGCAGGCGACAGGGCGGCGGGGAGCTGTTTTTT	CASRRQGGGELFF	TRBD1	TRBJ2-2	TRBV28	.
TGTGCCATCAGGGGGACAGGGGGCGAAAACACCATATATTTT	CAIRGTGGENTIYF	TRBD1	TRBJ1-3	TRBV10-3	.
TGTGCCAGCAGCTTAGATTCACTAGCGGGGGGGAAGCAGTTCTTC	CASSLDSLAGGKQFF	TRBD2	TRBJ2-1	TRBV7-2	.
TGTGCTAGTGGTTATAGTTGGGGTTCGTCCTACGAGCAGTACTTC	CASGYSWGSSYEQYF	.	TRBJ2-7	TRBV12-5	.
TGTGCCAGCAGCCAAGAGTGGGACGAAACCTACGAGCAGTACTTC	CASSQEWDETYEQYF	.	TRBJ2-7	TRBV4-2	.
TGTGCCAGCACCCCCTCCGGGACCTATTCACCCCTCCACTTT	CASTPSGTYSPLHF	.	TRBJ1-6	TRBV2	few
TGCGCCAGCAGCCGATTAGGGGGCCAAGAGACCCAGTACTTC	CASSRLGGQETQYF	.	TRBJ2-5	TRBV4-1	.
TGTGCCACGGTTAGCACCGGGGAGCTGTTTTTT	CATVSTGELFF	.	TRBJ2-2	TRBV7-9	.
TGCAGCGTTGAATTACTAGCGAGCAATACGCAGTATTTT	CSVELLASNTQYF	TRBD2	TRBJ2-3	TRBV29-1	.
TGTGCCAGCAGTTTCGACCAGACGAACACTGAAGCTTTCTTT	CASSFDQTNTEAFF	.	TRBJ1-1	TRBV6-6	.
TGTGCCAGCAGCGCAGGGACAGGGGGCACGAACACTGAAGCTTTCTTT	CASSAGTGGTNTEAFF	TRBD1	TRBJ1-1	TRBV9	.
TGCGCCAGCAGCCGAGCCCTCGTAGGGTGGGGAAACACCATATATTTT	CASSRALVGWGNTIYF	.	TRBJ1-3	TRBV4-1	.
TGTGCCAGCAGGAGGCGGCAGAACTCCTACGAGCAGTACTTC	CASRRRQNSYEQYF	.	TRBJ2-7	TRBV2	once
TGTGCCAGTAGTAGGGGGGGACTAGCGGTGACAGATACGCAGTATTTT	CASSRGGLAVTDTQYF	TRBD2	TRBJ2-3	TRBV19	.
TGTGCCAGCAGCTGGGCAGTCCAAGAGACCCAGTACTTC	CASSWAVQETQYF	.	TRBJ2-5	TRBV7-2	.
TGCGCCAGCAGCCAAGGGTATGGAGGTAACTATGGCTACACCTTC	CASSQGYGGNYGYTF	.	TRBJ1-2	TRBV4-1	.
TGTGCCAGCAGTGAGGGTGGAGTAGTAACAGATACGCAGTATTTT	CASSEGGVVTDTQYF	.	TRBJ2-3	TRBV2	.
TGCGCCAGCAGCTACCGGGACAACACTGAAGCTTTCTTT	CASSYRDNTEAFF	.	TRBJ1-1	TRBV5-1	.
TGCGCCAGCAGCCCCGAGAACACCGGGGAGCTGTTTTTT	CASSPENTGELFF	.	TRBJ2-2	TRBV5-1	.
TGTGCCAGCAGCTTAGGGACCAGCGGTACCTACGAGCAGTACTTC	CASSLGTSGTYEQYF	.	TRBJ2-7	TRBV7-9	.
TGTGCCAGCGAAAAGACAGGGGGTAACAATCAGCCCCAGCATTTT	CASEKTGGNNQPQHF	TRBD1	TRBJ1-5	TRBV19	.
TGCGCCAGCAGTGCGACAGCGATCTCCTACGAGCAGTACTTC	CASSATAISYEQYF	.	TRBJ2-7	TRBV10-2	.
TGTGCCAGAACTAGCACAGGGGATTGTGGAAACACCATATATTTT	CARTSTGDCGNTIYF	TRBD1	TRBJ1-3	TRBV19	.
TGTGTCAGAAGCTTACTTGTACTAGCGGGAGATGTTTACGAGCAGTACTTC	CVRSLLVLAGDVYEQYF	.	TRBJ2-7	TRBV7-5	.